A single T cell receptor beta chain is shown here with its context. J was trimmed by 8 bases and V by 6 bases; bases with no gene match: 10. The germline V gene encodes CDR1 PRHDT and CDR2 FYEKMQ (reference sequence). This CDR3 is 14 amino acids long. Once RNA had been extracted, it was reverse transcribed into cDNA to act as the sequencing template. TCRdb's copy holds only in-frame clones and misses some; the assay was immunoSEQ multiplex PCR. This table holds 95,000 to 100,000 clones, about three fifths found once. The data were obtained in a study of CD8+ T cells in alopecia areata. Across the study: The drug, tofacitinib, lasted 6 to 18 months, followed by 6 months off drug.

Treatment indicated: oral pan-JAK inhibitor, 5-10 mg twice daily. This sequence originates from a human donor with alopecia areata. The chain employs TRBV13 and TRBJ1-2; 9 bases fit TRBD1. Sequenced material: CD8+ T cells sorted from blood, taken at approximately week 60, from a patient treated with tofacitinib. In DNA form, the CDR3 reads TGTGCCAGCAGTTCCGGGACAGGGCCTTCGGGCTACACCTTC. Translated, it gives CASSSGTGPSGYTF. Full variable domain (remainder filled in from reference TRBV13 and TRBJ1-2): AAGVIQSPRHLIKEKRETATLKCYPIPRHDTVYWYQQGPGQDPQFLISFYEKMQSDKGSIPDRFSAQQFSDYHSELNMSSLELGDSALYFCASSSGTGPSGYTFGSGTRLTVV.